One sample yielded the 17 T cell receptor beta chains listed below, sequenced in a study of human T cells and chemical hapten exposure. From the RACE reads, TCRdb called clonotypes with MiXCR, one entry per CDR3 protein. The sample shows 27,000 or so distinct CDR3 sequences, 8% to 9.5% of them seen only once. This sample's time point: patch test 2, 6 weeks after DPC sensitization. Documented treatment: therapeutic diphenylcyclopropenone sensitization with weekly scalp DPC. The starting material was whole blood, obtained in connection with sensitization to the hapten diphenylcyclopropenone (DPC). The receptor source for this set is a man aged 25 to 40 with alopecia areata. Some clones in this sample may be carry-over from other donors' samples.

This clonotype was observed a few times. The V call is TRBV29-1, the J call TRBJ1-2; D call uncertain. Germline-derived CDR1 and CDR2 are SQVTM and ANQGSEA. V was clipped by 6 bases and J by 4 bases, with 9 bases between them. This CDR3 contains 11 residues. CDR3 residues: CSVEVGYGYTF. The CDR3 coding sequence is TGCAGCGTCGAGGTGGGCTATGGCTACACCTTC.

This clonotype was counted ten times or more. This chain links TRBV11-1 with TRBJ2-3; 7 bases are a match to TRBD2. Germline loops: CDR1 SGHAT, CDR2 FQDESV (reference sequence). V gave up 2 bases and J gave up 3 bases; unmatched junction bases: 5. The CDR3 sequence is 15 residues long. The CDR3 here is CASSLQAGVTDTQYF. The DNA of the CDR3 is TGTGCCAGCAGCTTACAGGCGGGGGTGACAGATACGCAGTATTTT.

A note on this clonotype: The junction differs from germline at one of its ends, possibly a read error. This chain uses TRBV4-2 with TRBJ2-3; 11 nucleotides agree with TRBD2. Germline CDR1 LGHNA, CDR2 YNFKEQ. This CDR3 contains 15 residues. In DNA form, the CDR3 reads TGTGCCAGCAGCTTAGCGGGGGGGCCCACAGATACGCAGTGTTTT. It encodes CASSLAGGPTDTQCF.

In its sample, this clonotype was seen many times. The CDR3 reads CASSQEGTGSNTEAFF. The CDR3 nucleotides read TGCGCCAGCAGCCAAGAAGGTACAGGGTCGAACACTGAAGCTTTCTTT. This chain uses TRBV4-3 with TRBJ1-1; maybe TRBD1 (6 bases). The CDR3 runs 16 residues. V was trimmed by 0 bases and J by 1 base, leaving 12 bases between them. Per the germline V gene, CDR1 is LGHNA and CDR2 is YSLEER.

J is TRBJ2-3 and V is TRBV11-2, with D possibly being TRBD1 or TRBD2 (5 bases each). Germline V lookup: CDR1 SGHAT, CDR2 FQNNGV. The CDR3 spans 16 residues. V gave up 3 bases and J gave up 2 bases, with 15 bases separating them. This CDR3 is CASSLGQGVLTDTQYF. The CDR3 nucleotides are TGTGCCAGCAGCTTGGGGCAGGGAGTGCTCACAGATACGCAGTATTTT.

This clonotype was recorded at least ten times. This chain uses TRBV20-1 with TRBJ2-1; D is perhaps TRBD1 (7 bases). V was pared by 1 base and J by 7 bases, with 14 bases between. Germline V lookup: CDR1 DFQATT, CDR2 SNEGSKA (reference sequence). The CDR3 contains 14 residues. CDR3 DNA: TGCAGTGCTAGAGGGACAGGAGGGCCAAATGAGCAGTTCTTC. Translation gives CSARGTGGPNEQFF.

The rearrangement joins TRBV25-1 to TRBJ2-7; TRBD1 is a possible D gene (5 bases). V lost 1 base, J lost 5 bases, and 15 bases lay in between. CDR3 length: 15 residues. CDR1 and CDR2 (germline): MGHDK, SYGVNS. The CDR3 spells CASSESTAGNNEQYF. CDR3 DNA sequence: TGTGCCAGCAGTGAATCCACCGCAGGGAACAACGAGCAGTACTTC.

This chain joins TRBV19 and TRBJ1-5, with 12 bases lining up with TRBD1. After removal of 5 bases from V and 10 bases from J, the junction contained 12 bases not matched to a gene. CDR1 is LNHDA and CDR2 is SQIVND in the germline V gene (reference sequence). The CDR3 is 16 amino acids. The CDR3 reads CASSDQPGTGGEPQHF. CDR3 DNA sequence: TGTGCCAGTAGTGACCAGCCCGGGACAGGGGGCGAACCCCAGCATTTT.

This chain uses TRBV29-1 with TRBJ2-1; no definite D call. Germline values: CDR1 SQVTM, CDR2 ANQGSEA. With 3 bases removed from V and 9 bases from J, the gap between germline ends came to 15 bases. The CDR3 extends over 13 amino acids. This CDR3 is CSVDVGNTGEQFF. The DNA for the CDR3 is TGCAGCGTTGACGTTGGGAACACCGGTGAGCAGTTCTTC.

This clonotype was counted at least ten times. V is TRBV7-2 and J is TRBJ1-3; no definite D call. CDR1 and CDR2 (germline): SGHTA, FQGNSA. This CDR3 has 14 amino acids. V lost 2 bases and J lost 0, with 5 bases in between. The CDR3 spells CASSLWLSGNTIYF. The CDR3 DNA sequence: TGTGCCAGCAGCTTATGGCTCTCTGGAAACACCATATATTTT. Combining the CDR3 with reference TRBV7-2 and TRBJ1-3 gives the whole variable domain GAGVSQSPSNKVTEKGKDVELRCDPISGHTALYWYRQSLGQGLEFLIYFQGNSAPDKSGLPSDRFSAERTGGSVSTLTIQRTQQEDSAVYLCASSLWLSGNTIYFGEGSWLTVV.

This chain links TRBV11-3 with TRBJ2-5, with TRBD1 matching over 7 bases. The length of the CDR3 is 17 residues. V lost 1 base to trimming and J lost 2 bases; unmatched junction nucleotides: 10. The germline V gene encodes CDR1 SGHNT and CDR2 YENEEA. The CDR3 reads CASSLGSVGQPQETQYF. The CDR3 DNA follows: TGTGCCAGCAGCTTAGGGAGTGTGGGACAGCCGCAAGAGACCCAGTACTTC.

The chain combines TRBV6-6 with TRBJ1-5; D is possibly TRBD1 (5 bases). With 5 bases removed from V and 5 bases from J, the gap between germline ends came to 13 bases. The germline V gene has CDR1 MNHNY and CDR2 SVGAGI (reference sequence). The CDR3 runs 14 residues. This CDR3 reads CASSIRLGDQPQHF. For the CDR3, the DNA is TGTGCCAGCAGTATCAGGTTGGGGGATCAGCCCCAGCATTTT.

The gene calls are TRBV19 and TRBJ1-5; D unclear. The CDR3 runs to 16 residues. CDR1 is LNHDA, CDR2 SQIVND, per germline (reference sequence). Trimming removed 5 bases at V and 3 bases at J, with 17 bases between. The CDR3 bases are TGTGCCAGTAGTGCCCCTCGTAGAGCCTCCAATCAGCCCCAGCATTTT. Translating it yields CASSAPRRASNQPQHF.

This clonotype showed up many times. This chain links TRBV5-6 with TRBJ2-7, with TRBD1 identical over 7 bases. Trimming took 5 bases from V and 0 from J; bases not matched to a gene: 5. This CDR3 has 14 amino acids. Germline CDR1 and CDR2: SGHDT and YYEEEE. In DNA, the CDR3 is TGTGCCAGCAGTCTGACAGGGAGCTCCTACGAGCAGTACTTC. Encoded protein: CASSLTGSSYEQYF. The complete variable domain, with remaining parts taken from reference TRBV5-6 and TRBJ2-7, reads DAGVTQSPTHLIKTRGQQVTLRCSPKSGHDTVSWYQQALGQGPQFIFQYYEEEERQRGNFPDRFSGHQFPNYSSELNVNALLLGDSALYLCASSLTGSSYEQYFGPGTRLTVT.

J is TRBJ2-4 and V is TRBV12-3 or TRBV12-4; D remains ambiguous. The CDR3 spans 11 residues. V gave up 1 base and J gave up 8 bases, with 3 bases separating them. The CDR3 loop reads CASSLEDIQYF. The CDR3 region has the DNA TGTGCCAGCAGTTTAGAGGACATTCAGTACTTC.

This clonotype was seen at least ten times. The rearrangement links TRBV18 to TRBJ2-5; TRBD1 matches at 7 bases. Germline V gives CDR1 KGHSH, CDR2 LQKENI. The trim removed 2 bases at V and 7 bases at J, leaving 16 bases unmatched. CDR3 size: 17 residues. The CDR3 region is CASSPSPRTGPRGTQYF. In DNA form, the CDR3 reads TGTGCCAGCTCACCATCCCCACGGACAGGCCCGAGGGGGACCCAGTACTTC.

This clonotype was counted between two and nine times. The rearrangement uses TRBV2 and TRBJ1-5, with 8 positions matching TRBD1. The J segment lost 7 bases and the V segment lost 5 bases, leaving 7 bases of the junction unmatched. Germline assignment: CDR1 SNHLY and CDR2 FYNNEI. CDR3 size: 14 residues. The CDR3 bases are TGTGCCAGCAGTCCAACAGGGGGGGGACAGCCCCAGCATTTT. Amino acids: CASSPTGGGQPQHF.